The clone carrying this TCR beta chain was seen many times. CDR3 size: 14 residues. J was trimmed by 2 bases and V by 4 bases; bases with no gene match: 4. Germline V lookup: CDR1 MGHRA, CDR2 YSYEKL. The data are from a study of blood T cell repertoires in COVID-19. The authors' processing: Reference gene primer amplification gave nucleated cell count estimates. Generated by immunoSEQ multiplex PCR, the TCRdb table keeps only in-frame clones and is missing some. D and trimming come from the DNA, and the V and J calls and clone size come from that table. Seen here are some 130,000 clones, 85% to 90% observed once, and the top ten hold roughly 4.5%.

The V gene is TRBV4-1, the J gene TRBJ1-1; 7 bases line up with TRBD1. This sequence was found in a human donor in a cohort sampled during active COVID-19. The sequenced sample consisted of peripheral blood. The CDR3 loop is CASSRGTVNTEAFF. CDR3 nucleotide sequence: TGCGCCAGCAGCCGCGGGACAGTTAACACTGAAGCTTTCTTT.